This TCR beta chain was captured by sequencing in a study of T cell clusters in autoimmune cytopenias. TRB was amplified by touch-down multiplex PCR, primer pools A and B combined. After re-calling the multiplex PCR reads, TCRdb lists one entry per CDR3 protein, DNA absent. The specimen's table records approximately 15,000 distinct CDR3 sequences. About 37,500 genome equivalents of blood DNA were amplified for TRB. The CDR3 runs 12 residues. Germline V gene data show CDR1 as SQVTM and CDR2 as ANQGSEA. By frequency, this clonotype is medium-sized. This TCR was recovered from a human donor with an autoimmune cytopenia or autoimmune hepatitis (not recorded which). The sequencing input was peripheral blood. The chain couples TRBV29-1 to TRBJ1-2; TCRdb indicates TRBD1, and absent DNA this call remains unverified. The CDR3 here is CSVGQTAYGYTF.